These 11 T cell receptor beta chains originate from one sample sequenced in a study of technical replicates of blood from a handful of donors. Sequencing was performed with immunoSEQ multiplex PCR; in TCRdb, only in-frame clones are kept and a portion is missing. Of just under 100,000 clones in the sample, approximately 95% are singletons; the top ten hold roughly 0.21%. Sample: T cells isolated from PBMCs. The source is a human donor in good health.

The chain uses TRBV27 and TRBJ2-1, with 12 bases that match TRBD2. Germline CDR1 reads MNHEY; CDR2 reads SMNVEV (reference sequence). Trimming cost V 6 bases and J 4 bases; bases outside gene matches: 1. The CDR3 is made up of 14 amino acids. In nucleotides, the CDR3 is TGTGCCAGCAGGACTAGCGGGAGTTACAATGAGCAGTTCTTC. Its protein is CASRTSGSYNEQFF.

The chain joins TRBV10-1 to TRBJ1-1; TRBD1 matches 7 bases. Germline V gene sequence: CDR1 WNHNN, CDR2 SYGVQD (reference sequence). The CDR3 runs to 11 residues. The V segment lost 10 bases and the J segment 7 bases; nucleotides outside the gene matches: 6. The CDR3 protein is CATSTGNEAFF. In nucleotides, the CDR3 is TGCGCCACATCGACAGGGAATGAAGCTTTCTTT.

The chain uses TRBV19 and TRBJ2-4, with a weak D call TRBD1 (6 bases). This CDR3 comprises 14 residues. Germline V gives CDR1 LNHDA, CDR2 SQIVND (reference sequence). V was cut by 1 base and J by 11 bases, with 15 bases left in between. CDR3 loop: CASSIGGDRSVQYF. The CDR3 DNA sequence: TGTGCCAGTAGTATAGGTGGAGACAGGTCGGTTCAGTACTTC.

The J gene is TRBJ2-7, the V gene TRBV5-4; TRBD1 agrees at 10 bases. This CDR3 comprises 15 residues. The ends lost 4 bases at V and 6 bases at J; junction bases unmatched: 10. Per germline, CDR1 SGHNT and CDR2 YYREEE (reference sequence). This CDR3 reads CASSRTGGQGTEQYF. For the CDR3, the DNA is TGTGCCAGCAGCCGGACGGGGGGACAGGGGACCGAGCAGTACTTC.

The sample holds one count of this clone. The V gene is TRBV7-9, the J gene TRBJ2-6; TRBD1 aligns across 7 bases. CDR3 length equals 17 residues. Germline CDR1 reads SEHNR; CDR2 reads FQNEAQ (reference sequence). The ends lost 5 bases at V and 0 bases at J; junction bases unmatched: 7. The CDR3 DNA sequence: TGTGCCAGCAGCCCATCGACAGGGCGCTCTGGGGCCAACGTCCTGACTTTC. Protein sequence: CASSPSTGRSGANVLTF.

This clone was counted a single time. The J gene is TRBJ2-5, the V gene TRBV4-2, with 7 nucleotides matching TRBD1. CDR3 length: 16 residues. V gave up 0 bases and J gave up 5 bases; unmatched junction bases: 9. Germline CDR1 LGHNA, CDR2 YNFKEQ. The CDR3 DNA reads TGTGCCAGCAGCCAAGATGCGACAGGGATAAGGGAGACCCAGTACTTC. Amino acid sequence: CASSQDATGIRETQYF.

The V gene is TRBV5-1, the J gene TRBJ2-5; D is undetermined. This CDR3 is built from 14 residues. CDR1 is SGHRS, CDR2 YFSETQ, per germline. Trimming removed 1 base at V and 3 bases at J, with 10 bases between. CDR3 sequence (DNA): TGCGCCAGCAGCTTGATGGCGGAAAAAGAGACCCAGTACTTC. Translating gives CASSLMAEKETQYF.

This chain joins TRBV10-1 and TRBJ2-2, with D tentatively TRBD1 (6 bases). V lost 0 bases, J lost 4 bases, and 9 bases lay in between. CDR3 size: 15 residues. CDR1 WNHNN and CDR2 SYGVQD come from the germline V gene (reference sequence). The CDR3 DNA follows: TGCGCCAGCAGTGAGTCAAGGGGGTCCACCGGGGAGCTGTTTTTT. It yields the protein CASSESRGSTGELFF.

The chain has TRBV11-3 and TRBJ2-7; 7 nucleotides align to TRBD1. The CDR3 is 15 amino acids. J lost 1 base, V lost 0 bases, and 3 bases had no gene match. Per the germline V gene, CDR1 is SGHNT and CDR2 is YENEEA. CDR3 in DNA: TGTGCCAGCAGCTTAGAAGGGGACAGTTCCTACGAGCAGTACTTC. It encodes CASSLEGDSSYEQYF. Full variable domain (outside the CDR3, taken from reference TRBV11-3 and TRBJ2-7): EAGVVQSPRYKIIEKKQPVAFWCNPISGHNTLYWYLQNLGQGPELLIRYENEEAVDDSQLPKDRFSAERLKGVDSTLKIQPAELGDSAVYLCASSLEGDSSYEQYFGPGTRLTVT.

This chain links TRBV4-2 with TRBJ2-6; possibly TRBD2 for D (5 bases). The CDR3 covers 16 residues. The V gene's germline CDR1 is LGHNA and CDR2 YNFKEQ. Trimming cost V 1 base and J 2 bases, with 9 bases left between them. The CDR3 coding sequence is TGTGCCAGCAGCCAAGGAGGGCGGGCTGGGGCCAACGTCCTGACTTTC. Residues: CASSQGGRAGANVLTF.

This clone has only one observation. The CDR3 protein is CASSLAGSPNYGYTF. In DNA, the CDR3 is TGTGCCAGCAGCTTAGCGGGTAGCCCGAACTATGGCTACACCTTC. This chain joins TRBV11-2 and TRBJ1-2; D is ambiguous. The V gene's germline CDR1 is SGHAT and CDR2 FQNNGV. V lost 1 base and J lost 2, with 11 bases in between. The CDR3 contains 15 residues. The entire variable domain, with the rest obtained from reference TRBV11-2 and TRBJ1-2, is as follows: EAGVAQSPRYKIIEKRQSVAFWCNPISGHATLYWYQQILGQGPKLLIQFQNNGVVDDSQLPKDRFSAERLKGVDSTLKIQPAKLEDSAVYLCASSLAGSPNYGYTFGSGTRLTVV.